The text below deals with one TCR beta chain. Its antigen is unidentified. The data derive from a study of blood T cells in healthy people across ages. Findings of the study overall: Estimates of total diversity, which came from one million sequenced T cells, were considered to be underestimates. No one knew whether donors had CMV, which possibly confounded expanded clonotype changes. The unsorted PBMCs prevented any conclusive comparison of naive versus antigen-experienced cells.

In germline, CDR1 is SGDLS, CDR2 YYNGEE. Trimming took 0 bases from V and 0 from J; bases not matched to a gene: 9. The CDR3 totals 19 residues. Then a second PCR, running roughly 7 to 11 cycles, was carried out with a sample-barcoded 5' primer and a J-beta primer mix. A single record per CDR3 protein comes from TCRdb applying MiXCR to the 5' RACE reads. In the table there are approximately 350,000 distinct CDR3 sequences, 45% to 60% of which are singletons. Drawing of peripheral blood yielded about 10 milliliters from each donor. The genes are TRBV9 and TRBJ2-3; 11 nucleotides align to TRBD2. Sample: blood. The receptor's source is a man in his 60s in good health. Here the CDR3 DNA reads TGTGCCAGCAGCGTAGCTTCGTCGGGGACTAGCGGTAGCACAGATACGCAGTATTTT. This sequence encodes CASSVASSGTSGSTDTQYF.